Described below is a single TCR beta chain sequence and its context. This entry comes from a study of blood T cell repertoires in COVID-19. Overall study context: From T cells, B-cell-depleted T cells, or PBMCs came the material, which was cDNA or gDNA.

The CDR3 covers 13 residues. Trimming stripped 7 bases from V and 1 base from J, with 8 bases between. Per the authors' pipeline: Reference gene primers were amplified, and this amplification served to estimate nucleated cell counts. Profiled with immunoSEQ multiplex PCR; TCRdb holds only in-frame clones, not every one. That table supplies the V and J calls and clone size; D and trimming were determined from the DNA. The sample lists about 150,000 clones; 83% were seen once. The origin of this receptor is a woman of 80 years or more with acute or convalescent COVID-19. The source material was peripheral blood. The rearrangement joins TRBV12-3 or TRBV12-4 to TRBJ1-3; no clear D. CDR3 nucleotides: TGTGCCAGCACTCACTTTTCTGGAAACACCATATATTTT. Protein: CASTHFSGNTIYF.